The clone carrying this TCR beta chain appeared a few times. This record comes from a study of blood T cell repertoires in COVID-19. Looking at the study overall: Researchers got acute and convalescent COVID-19 samples from the United States, Italy and Spain. Sources were T cells, B-cell-depleted T cells, or PBMCs; the material itself was cDNA or gDNA.

This CDR3 contains 16 residues. CDR1 SQVTM and CDR2 ANQGSEA come from the germline V gene. V gave up 5 bases and J gave up 1 base; unmatched junction bases: 4. As originally analysed: Amplification from reference gene primers served as the basis for estimated nucleated cell counts. The repertoire was sequenced with immunoSEQ multiplex PCR; TCRdb's copy has only in-frame clones and lacks some. Clone size and the V and J calls come from that table; the DNA yielded D and trimming. The table records about 260,000 clones, about four fifths of them present only once. The chain uses TRBV29-1 and TRBJ2-6; 11 positions match TRBD1. The TCR was taken from a woman aged 45-60 years who had recovered from COVID-19. Sequenced input: peripheral blood. CDR3 DNA: TGCAGCGTTCTGGGGACAGGGGGATCTGGGGCCAACGTCCTGACTTTC. Residues: CSVLGTGGSGANVLTF.